The 14 T cell receptor beta chains in this list originate from one sample, sequenced in a study of PD-L1 blockade in urothelial cancer. Time point meaning: peripheral blood 6 weeks after treatment start. Here immunoSEQ multiplex PCR was the method, and the copy in TCRdb shows in-frame clones only, minus some. The sample shows 66,000 or so clones, approximately 91% of them seen only once. The starting material was PBMCs, obtained around atezolizumab (anti-PD-L1) treatment. Receptors were obtained from a man aged 60-69 years with urothelial cancer.

This clone was counted a few times. This chain links TRBV7-8 with TRBJ1-6, with D unclear. Trimming stripped 4 bases from V and 7 bases from J, with 14 bases between. The V gene's germline CDR1 is SGHVS and CDR2 FQNEAQ. The CDR3 sequence is 15 residues long. CDR3 coding DNA: TGTGCCAGCAGCTCCAAGCGGGTTATCAATTCACCCCTCCACTTT. Translated: CASSSKRVINSPLHF.

The chain combines TRBV19 with TRBJ1-4, with TRBD1 identical over 10 bases. CDR1 LNHDA and CDR2 SQIVND come from the germline V gene (reference sequence). Germline trimming cut 5 bases from V and 5 bases from J; bases unmatched to any gene: 8. CDR3 size: 16 residues. The CDR3 bases are TGTGCCAGTAGTCATCGAGGGGGACAGGGGAATGAAAAACTGTTTTTT. Translation: CASSHRGGQGNEKLFF.

This chain links TRBV5-1 with TRBJ2-7; 11 bases line up with TRBD1. CDR1 and CDR2 (germline): SGHRS, YFSETQ. Trimming at V came to 5 bases and at J to 3 bases, leaving 7 bases not matched to a gene. This CDR3 contains 15 residues. The CDR3 sequence is CASRFLGQGGYEQYF. In nucleotides, the CDR3 is TGCGCCAGCAGGTTCCTGGGACAGGGGGGCTACGAGCAGTACTTC.

The chain carries TRBV5-4 and TRBJ2-1; 9 bases align to TRBD1. Germline V gives CDR1 SGHNT, CDR2 YYREEE (reference sequence). This CDR3 spans 15 amino acids. After removal of 4 bases from V and 7 bases from J, the junction contained 9 bases not matched to a gene. The CDR3 sequence is CASSPNTGGLNEQFF. The CDR3 DNA follows: TGTGCCAGCAGCCCCAATACAGGGGGCTTAAATGAGCAGTTCTTC.

J is TRBJ2-7 and V is TRBV7-9, with D maybe TRBD2 (5 bases). CDR1 and CDR2 from the germline V gene are SEHNR and FQNEAQ (reference sequence). The V end was cut by 5 bases, the J end by 10 bases, with 12 bases between. The CDR3 spans 11 residues. CDR3 sequence: CASSQAGAQYF. CDR3 bases: TGTGCCAGCAGCCAGGCGGGTGCTCAGTACTTC.

The V and J genes are TRBV30 and TRBJ1-6, with 7 bases identical to TRBD1. Trimming removed 7 bases from V and 4 bases from J; junction bases left unmatched: 7. This CDR3 is 14 amino acids long. The germline V gene encodes CDR1 GTSNPN and CDR2 SVGIG (reference sequence). The CDR3 sequence is CASQQGSYNSPLHF. CDR3 bases: TGTGCCTCACAACAGGGGTCGTATAATTCACCCCTCCACTTT. The complete variable domain, with remaining parts taken from reference TRBV30 and TRBJ1-6, reads SQTIHQWPATLVQPVGSPLSLECTVEGTSNPNLYWYRQAAGRGLQLLFYSVGIGQISSEVPQNLSASRPQDRQFILSSKKLLLSDSGFYLCASQQGSYNSPLHFGNGTRLTVT.

This sequence joins TRBV4-3 and TRBJ2-1, with D tentatively TRBD2 (6 bases). The V end lost 1 base, the J end lost 2 bases, and 15 bases lay between the germline ends. The CDR3 consists of 17 residues. The germline CDR1 and CDR2 sequences are LGHNA and YSLEER. This CDR3 is CASSQGVGGMAYNEQFF. Written as DNA, the CDR3 is TGCGCCAGCAGCCAAGGGGTGGGCGGGATGGCCTACAATGAGCAGTTCTTC.

This chain connects TRBV30 to TRBJ2-5; D might be TRBD2 (5 bases). Between the trimmed V and J ends, which lost 4 bases and 1 base, there was a span of 13 bases. The CDR3 spans 14 residues. The germline gives CDR1 GTSNPN, CDR2 SVGIG (reference sequence). The CDR3: CAWIPGRGQETQYF. The CDR3 DNA sequence: TGTGCCTGGATCCCAGGTCGGGGCCAAGAGACCCAGTACTTC.

This chain joins TRBV2 and TRBJ1-4; perhaps TRBD1 as D (6 bases). Trimming cost V 8 bases and J 5 bases, with 15 bases left between them. In germline, CDR1 is SNHLY, CDR2 FYNNEI. This CDR3 region has 14 residues. The CDR3 sequence is CASERDTLNEKLFF. CDR3 in DNA: TGTGCCAGCGAACGGGACACGCTAAATGAAAAACTGTTTTTT.

This clone occurred a few times. The chain's CDR3 is CASSPPHGSTRIYEQYF. The CDR3 nucleotides read TGTGCCAGCTCACCACCTCATGGGAGTACGCGAATCTACGAGCAGTACTTC. The V call is TRBV18, the J call TRBJ2-7; tentative D call: TRBD2 (5 bases). The CDR3 loop spans 17 amino acids. V was cut by 0 bases and J by 3 bases, with 18 bases left in between. Germline V gives CDR1 KGHSH, CDR2 LQKENI.

This clone was detected only once. This sequence joins TRBV7-8 and TRBJ2-2; 8 bases agree with TRBD1. The junction had 1 base not matched to a gene; V was cut back by 1 base and J by 0 bases. The CDR3 spans 16 residues. CDR1 and CDR2 (germline): SGHVS, FQNEAQ. This chain's CDR3 is CASSLGTGTNTGELFF. The CDR3 region has the DNA TGTGCCAGCAGCTTAGGGACAGGGACGAACACCGGGGAGCTGTTTTTT.

The CDR3 is CASSVAGGSTDTQYF. In DNA form, the CDR3 reads TGTGCCAGCAGCGTAGCGGGGGGCAGCACAGATACGCAGTATTTT. This chain links TRBV9 with TRBJ2-3; D may be TRBD2 (7 bases). CDR1 SGDLS and CDR2 YYNGEE come from the germline V gene. The CDR3 totals 15 residues. V lost 0 bases to trimming and J lost 0 bases, with 8 bases between them.

This chain links TRBV19 with TRBJ2-2; TRBD2 agrees at 8 bases. There are 14 residues in the CDR3. V was clipped by 7 bases and J by 6 bases; unmatched bases: 7. CDR1 and CDR2 (germline): LNHDA, SQIVND (reference sequence). The CDR3, as DNA: TGTGCCAGTATCCAGCGGGAGTACGCCGGGGAGCTGTTTTTT. Residues: CASIQREYAGELFF.

The chain employs TRBV19 and TRBJ1-5; TRBD1 matches 12 bases. Trimming took 6 bases from V and 6 from J; bases not matched to a gene: 3. In germline, CDR1 is LNHDA, CDR2 SQIVND (reference sequence). The CDR3 length is 14 residues. The CDR3 nucleotides are TGTGCCAGTAGGGGACAGGGGGCCGGTCAGCCCCAGCATTTT. Residues: CASRGQGAGQPQHF.